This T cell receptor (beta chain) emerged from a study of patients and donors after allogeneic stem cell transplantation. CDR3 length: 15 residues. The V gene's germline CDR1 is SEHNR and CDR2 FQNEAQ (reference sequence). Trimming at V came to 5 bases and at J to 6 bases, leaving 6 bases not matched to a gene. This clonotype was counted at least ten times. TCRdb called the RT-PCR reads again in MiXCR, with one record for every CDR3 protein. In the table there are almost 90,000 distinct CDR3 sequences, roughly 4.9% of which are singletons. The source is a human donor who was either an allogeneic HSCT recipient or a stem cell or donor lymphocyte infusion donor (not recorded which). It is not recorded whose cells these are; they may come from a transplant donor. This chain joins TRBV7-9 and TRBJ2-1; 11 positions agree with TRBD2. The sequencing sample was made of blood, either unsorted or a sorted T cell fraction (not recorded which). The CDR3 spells CASSRLAGGGNEQFF. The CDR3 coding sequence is TGTGCCAGCAGCCGTCTAGCGGGAGGAGGCAATGAGCAGTTCTTC. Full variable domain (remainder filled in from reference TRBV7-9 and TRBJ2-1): DTGVSQNPRHKITKRGQNVTFRCDPISEHNRLYWYRQTLGQGPEFLTYFQNEAQLEKSRLLSDRFSAERPKGSFSTLEIQRTEQGDSAMYLCASSRLAGGGNEQFFGPGTRLTVL.